This TCR beta chain was identified in a study of blood T cells in healthy people across ages. Then a second PCR, running roughly 7 to 11 cycles, was carried out with a sample-barcoded 5' primer and a J-beta primer mix. TCRdb re-analysed the 5' RACE reads in MiXCR, keeping a single row per CDR3 protein. This sample yields 650,000 to 700,000 distinct CDR3 sequences, of which about a third are seen a single time; 15% to 17% belongs to the top ten. This clonotype is a singleton in its sample. Germline CDR1 reads SQVTM; CDR2 reads ANQGSEA. Trimming took 7 bases from V and 11 from J, leaving 17 bases between them. The CDR3 runs 11 residues.

The material sequenced was blood. The sequence came from an elderly woman in good health. The chain uses TRBV29-1 and TRBJ2-5, with D possibly TRBD2 on 5 matching bases. The CDR3 DNA is TGCAGCGAGCGGTCTGGCAATGAGCAGTACTTC. It codes for CSERSGNEQYF.